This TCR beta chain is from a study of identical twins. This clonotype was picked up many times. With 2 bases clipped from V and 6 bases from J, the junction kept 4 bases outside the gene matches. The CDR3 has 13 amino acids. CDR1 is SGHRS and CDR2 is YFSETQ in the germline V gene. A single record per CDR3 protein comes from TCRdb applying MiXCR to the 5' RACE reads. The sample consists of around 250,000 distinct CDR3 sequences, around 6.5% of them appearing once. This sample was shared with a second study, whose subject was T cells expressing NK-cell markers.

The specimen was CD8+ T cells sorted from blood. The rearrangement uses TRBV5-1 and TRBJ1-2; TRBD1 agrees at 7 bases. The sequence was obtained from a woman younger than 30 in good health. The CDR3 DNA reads TGCGCCAGCAGCTTTTTAGGGGGCGATGGCTACACCTTC. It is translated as CASSFLGGDGYTF.